The 15 T cell receptor beta chains in this list originate from one sample, sequenced in a study of T cell repertoires in cytomegalovirus infection. TCRdb re-analysed the reads in MiXCR, keeping a single row per CDR3 protein. The repertoire consists of just over 450,000 distinct CDR3 sequences, with under 45% occurring once and the leading ten covering about two fifths. These receptors have no identified antigens. Sample: cultured PBMCs, taken from culture after CMV antigen stimulation. The receptors were gathered from a human donor in good health (CMV status not recorded). Some clones in this sample may be carry-over from other donors' samples.

This clonotype occurred a few times. The chain joins TRBV4-1 to TRBJ2-1; unclear D gene. This CDR3 comprises 11 residues. Trimming removed 1 base from V and 13 bases from J, with 8 bases in between. The germline gives CDR1 MGHRA, CDR2 YSYEKL. The CDR3 nucleotides are TGCGCCAGCAGCCAAGGAAGTGGCCAGTTCTTC. Translated: CASSQGSGQFF.

The chain combines TRBV11-2 with TRBJ2-7; the match to TRBD1 covers 11 bases. CDR1 is SGHAT, CDR2 FQNNGV, per germline. V gave up 5 bases and J gave up 2 bases; unmatched junction bases: 11. The CDR3 spans 17 residues. The CDR3 DNA follows: TGTGCCAGCAGCACTGCCGAGGGACAGGGGGTCCCCTACGAGCAGTACTTC. It translates to CASSTAEGQGVPYEQYF.

The genes are TRBV25-1 and TRBJ1-1, with D perhaps matching TRBD1 (5 bases). This CDR3 is 12 amino acids long. The V gene's germline CDR1 is MGHDK and CDR2 SYGVNS. Trimming shortened V by 9 bases and J by 5 bases, and 13 bases separated the two germline ends. The CDR3 DNA is TGTGCCAGTTCGGTGGGGGATACTGAAGCTTTCTTT. Protein product: CASSVGDTEAFF. Variable domain in full (rest from reference TRBV25-1 and TRBJ1-1): EADIYQTPRYLVIGTGKKITLECSQTMGHDKMYWYQQDPGMELHLIHYSYGVNSTEKGDLSSESTVSRIRTEHFPLTLESARPSHTSQYLCASSVGDTEAFFGQGTRLTVV.

The chain joins TRBV6-5 to TRBJ2-7; D not resolved. The CDR3 consists of 14 residues. The germline CDR1 and CDR2 sequences are MNHEY and SVGAGI. V gave up 2 bases and J gave up 3 bases, with 11 bases separating them. The CDR3: CASSYTIGGYEQYF. CDR3 sequence (DNA): TGTGCCAGCAGTTACACGATTGGTGGCTACGAGCAGTACTTC.

J is TRBJ1-2 and V is TRBV20-1, with D unresolved. V dropped 1 base and J dropped 4 bases, with 19 bases sitting between them. The CDR3 contains 16 residues. Germline lookup yields CDR1 DFQATT and CDR2 SNEGSKA (reference sequence). Written as DNA, the CDR3 is TGCAGTGCTAGAGTAGGTCGGGGAACCCCCTCCTATGGCTACACCTTC. This codes for CSARVGRGTPSYGYTF.

The rearrangement joins TRBV5-1 to TRBJ2-1; 9 bases agree with TRBD2. The trim removed 4 bases at V and 1 base at J, leaving 6 bases unmatched. This CDR3 spans 16 amino acids. Germline loops: CDR1 SGHRS, CDR2 YFSETQ. CDR3 nucleotide sequence: TGCGCCAGCAGCCCGCCCAGCGGGAGGTCCTACAATGAGCAGTTCTTC. It yields the protein CASSPPSGRSYNEQFF.

Written as DNA, the CDR3 is TGTGCCAGCACTTGGGGGATCGGGGGCAATCAGCCCCAGCATTTT. Translating it yields CASTWGIGGNQPQHF. The rearrangement joins TRBV19 to TRBJ1-5; D might be TRBD1 (5 bases). CDR1 is LNHDA, CDR2 SQIVND, per germline (reference sequence). The CDR3 covers 15 residues. Trimming removed 9 bases at V and 2 bases at J, with 17 bases between.

The chain is built from TRBV6-6 and TRBJ2-1, with 10 nucleotides matching TRBD2. V lost 2 bases and J lost 7; bases outside the gene matches: 17. Germline V gives CDR1 MNHNY, CDR2 SVGAGI (reference sequence). CDR3 length: 19 amino acids. The CDR3 sequence is CASSYPSWASGRSGNEQFF. CDR3 DNA: TGTGCCAGCAGTTACCCCTCCTGGGCTAGCGGGAGATCGGGGAATGAGCAGTTCTTC.

The rearrangement joins TRBV4-1 to TRBJ2-1; D unresolved. V was pared by 0 bases and J by 2 bases, with 8 bases between. The CDR3 sequence is 15 residues long. The V gene's germline CDR1 is MGHRA and CDR2 YSYEKL. CDR3 sequence (DNA): TGCGCCAGCAGCCAAGACGCTGGGACCTACAATGAGCAGTTCTTC. It codes for CASSQDAGTYNEQFF.

This chain uses TRBV11-2 with TRBJ2-1, with TRBD1 matching 7 bases. The CDR3 extends over 14 amino acids. The J segment lost 7 bases and the V segment lost 2 bases, leaving 5 bases of the junction unmatched. Per the germline V gene, CDR1 is SGHAT and CDR2 is FQNNGV. CDR3 nucleotide sequence: TGTGCCAGCAGCTTATCAACAGGGGCGAATGAGCAGTTCTTC. It is translated as CASSLSTGANEQFF.

The chain uses TRBV7-9 and TRBJ2-5; 11 bases agree with TRBD2. This CDR3 comprises 15 residues. The germline V gene has CDR1 SEHNR and CDR2 FQNEAQ (reference sequence). J lost 5 bases, V lost 0 bases, and 2 bases had no gene match. This CDR3 reads CASSLALAGVETQYF. The CDR3 DNA reads TGTGCCAGCAGCTTAGCACTAGCGGGAGTGGAGACCCAGTACTTC.

The chain employs TRBV7-2 and TRBJ2-2, with TRBD2 identical over 7 bases. The CDR3 is 12 residues long. With V trimmed by 5 bases and J by 8 bases, 2 bases remained unmatched. CDR1 and CDR2 from the germline V gene are SGHTA and FQGNSA. CDR3 DNA sequence: TGTGCCAGCAGCGGAGCGGGAGGGGAGCTGTTTTTT. This sequence encodes CASSGAGGELFF.

The table lists this clonotype with a count of one. The rearrangement uses TRBV11-2 and TRBJ2-5; 7 bases are a match to TRBD2. This CDR3 contains 13 residues. CDR1 and CDR2 from the germline V gene are SGHAT and FQNNGV. V shed 4 bases, J shed 3 bases, and the junction held 2 bases outside the gene matches. CDR3 DNA: TGTGCCAGCAGCTACCTAGCGGAAGAGACCCAGTACTTC. This encodes CASSYLAEETQYF.

The chain links TRBV27 to TRBJ1-5, with D maybe TRBD1 (5 bases). Germline values: CDR1 MNHEY, CDR2 SMNVEV (reference sequence). This CDR3 has 15 amino acids. The ends were cut back, 2 bases at V and 4 bases at J, with 12 bases in the middle. The DNA for the CDR3 is TGTGCCAGCAGTTTACGGGGGGGTCGGAATCAGCCCCAGCATTTT. Residues: CASSLRGGRNQPQHF.

The chain employs TRBV11-3 and TRBJ2-1; no definite D call. The CDR3 runs 14 residues. V dropped 0 bases and J dropped 7 bases, with 10 bases sitting between them. The germline CDR1 and CDR2 sequences are SGHNT and YENEEA. CDR3 nucleotide sequence: TGTGCCAGCAGCTTAGATCCCTTCGGAAATGAGCAGTTCTTC. The encoded protein is CASSLDPFGNEQFF.